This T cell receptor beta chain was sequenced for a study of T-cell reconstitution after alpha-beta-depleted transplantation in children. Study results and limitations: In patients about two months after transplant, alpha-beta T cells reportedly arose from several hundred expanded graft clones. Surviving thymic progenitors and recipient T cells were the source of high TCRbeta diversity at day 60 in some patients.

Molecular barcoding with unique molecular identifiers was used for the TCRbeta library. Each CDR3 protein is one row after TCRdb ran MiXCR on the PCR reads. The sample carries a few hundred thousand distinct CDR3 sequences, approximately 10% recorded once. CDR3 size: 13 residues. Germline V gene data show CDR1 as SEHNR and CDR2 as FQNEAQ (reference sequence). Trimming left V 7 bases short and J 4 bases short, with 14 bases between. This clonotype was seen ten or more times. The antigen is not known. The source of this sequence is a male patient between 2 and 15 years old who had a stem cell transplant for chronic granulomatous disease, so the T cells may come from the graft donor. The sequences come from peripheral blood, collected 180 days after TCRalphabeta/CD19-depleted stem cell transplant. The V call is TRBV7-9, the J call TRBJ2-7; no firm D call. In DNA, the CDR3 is TGTGCCAGCACTCTTGGGTCCGGGTACGAGCAGTACTTC. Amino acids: CASTLGSGYEQYF.